The 29 T cell receptor beta chains below come from one sample, sequenced in a study of T cell clonotyping in hematopoietic cell transplantation. Here immunoSEQ multiplex PCR was the method, and the copy in TCRdb shows in-frame clones only, minus some. Of roughly 14,000 clones listed, approximately 85% are singletons. The sequenced material came from peripheral blood mononuclear cells. The source is a woman between 40 and 50 years old in good health. Some clones in this sample may be carry-over from other donors' samples.

This clone is judged medium-sized (0.01 to 0.1%). This sample includes further DNA sequences coding for the same CDR3. This chain uses TRBV29-1 with TRBJ1-1; 7 bases match TRBD1. Per the germline V gene, CDR1 is SQVTM and CDR2 is ANQGSEA. V trimming: 5 bases; J trimming: 11 bases; junction bases outside the gene matches: 5. This CDR3 is built from 10 residues. Written as DNA, the CDR3 is TGCAGCGTTTGGGACAGCGCGGCTTTCTTT. It codes for CSVWDSAAFF. The full variable domain, in which reference TRBV29-1 and TRBJ1-1 provide the parts outside the CDR3, is SAVISQKPSRDICQRGTSLTIQCQVDSQVTMMFWYRQQPGQSLTLIATANQGSEATYESGFVIDKFPISRPNLTFSTLTVSNMSPEDSSIYLCSVWDSAAFFGQGTRLTVV.

The rearrangement joins TRBV6-5 to TRBJ1-1; D ambiguous. Trimming removed 4 bases from V and 0 bases from J, with 9 bases in between. The CDR3 loop spans 14 amino acids. Germline CDR1 is MNHEY and CDR2 is SVGAGI. CDR3 nucleotides: TGTGCCAGCAGTTCCCTCCGCATGAACACTGAAGCTTTCTTT. This gives the protein CASSSLRMNTEAFF.

The V gene is TRBV5-8, the J gene TRBJ1-5; D unclear. CDR3 length: 13 amino acids. Trimming removed 6 bases from V and 6 bases from J, with 13 bases in between. Germline V gene lookup returns CDR1 SGHTS and CDR2 YDEGEE. DNA of the CDR3: TGTGCCAGCAATGACCGCAGGACTCAGCCCCAGCATTTT. Amino acid sequence: CASNDRRTQPQHF.

This clone was detected once. This chain connects TRBV4-1 to TRBJ1-5, with no clear D. This CDR3 is built from 13 residues. Germline values: CDR1 MGHRA, CDR2 YSYEKL. The V end lost 0 bases, the J end lost 6 bases, and 6 bases lay between the germline ends. The CDR3 reads CASSQDFGQPQHF. The CDR3 nucleotides read TGCGCCAGCAGCCAAGATTTCGGTCAGCCCCAGCATTTT.

The chain links TRBV28 to TRBJ2-3; TRBD2 matches 9 bases. V gave up 8 bases and J gave up 3 bases; unmatched junction bases: 3. Germline-derived CDR1 and CDR2 are MDHEN and SYDVKM. CDR3 length equals 13 residues. CDR3 nucleotides: TGTGCCAGCGTTACTAGCGGGACAGATACGCAGTATTTT. This encodes CASVTSGTDTQYF. Full variable domain (outside the CDR3, taken from reference TRBV28 and TRBJ2-3): DVKVTQSSRYLVKRTGEKVFLECVQDMDHENMFWYRQDPGLGLRLIYFSYDVKMKEKGDIPEGYSVSREKKERFSLILESASTNQTSMYLCASVTSGTDTQYFGPGTRLTVL.

This clone was recorded a few times. The chain employs TRBV19 and TRBJ2-5, with D unclear. Per germline, CDR1 LNHDA and CDR2 SQIVND (reference sequence). This CDR3 is built from 13 residues. V gave up 4 bases and J gave up 5 bases, with 11 bases separating them. CDR3 amino acids: CASSTPPRETQYF. CDR3 bases: TGTGCCAGTAGTACCCCTCCGCGGGAGACCCAGTACTTC.

The V and J genes are TRBV19 and TRBJ1-1, with TRBD1 matching 9 bases. The CDR3 has 14 amino acids. V dropped 6 bases and J dropped 3; count of bases not matched to a gene: 5. The germline CDR1 and CDR2 sequences are LNHDA and SQIVND (reference sequence). The CDR3 nucleotides are TGTGCCAGTAGGACAGGGGGTTTAGACACTGAAGCTTTCTTT. Residues: CASRTGGLDTEAFF.

Within the sample, this clone is medium-sized. The chain recombines TRBV29-1 with TRBJ1-2, with D uncertain. CDR3 size: 11 residues. V was pared by 6 bases and J by 5 bases, with 10 bases between. Germline CDR1 SQVTM, CDR2 ANQGSEA. CDR3 region: CSVSVDYGYTF. DNA of the CDR3: TGCAGCGTCTCCGTGGATTATGGCTACACCTTC. The full variable domain, in which reference TRBV29-1 and TRBJ1-2 provide the parts outside the CDR3, is SAVISQKPSRDICQRGTSLTIQCQVDSQVTMMFWYRQQPGQSLTLIATANQGSEATYESGFVIDKFPISRPNLTFSTLTVSNMSPEDSSIYLCSVSVDYGYTFGSGTRLTVV.

This chain connects TRBV2 to TRBJ2-3, with D possibly being TRBD1 (6 bases). CDR3 length: 14 amino acids. V was clipped by 6 bases and J by 2 bases, with 12 bases between them. Per the germline V gene, CDR1 is SNHLY and CDR2 is FYNNEI. The CDR3 region has the DNA TGTGCCAGCAGCGGACAGCTTTACACAGATACGCAGTATTTT. This sequence encodes CASSGQLYTDTQYF.

This clone showed up just once. V gene TRBV6-5 combines with J gene TRBJ2-7; TRBD2 matches at 14 bases. The germline V gene has CDR1 MNHEY and CDR2 SVGAGI. Trimming at V came to 1 base and at J to 10 bases, leaving 9 bases not matched to a gene. The CDR3 covers 16 residues. The CDR3, as DNA: TGTGCCAGCAGTTACTTCGTGGGGACTAGCGGGAGTTTCCAGTACTTC. Protein product: CASSYFVGTSGSFQYF.

This clone was recorded only once. The rearrangement uses TRBV30 and TRBJ1-1; 10 bases are a match to TRBD1. Germline V gene data show CDR1 as GTSNPN and CDR2 as SVGIG (reference sequence). V shed 1 base, J shed 7 bases, and the junction held 18 bases outside the gene matches. The CDR3 contains 18 residues. DNA of the CDR3: TGTGCCTGGAGTGGACAGGGGGCCGGTAATCTCCGACTCGTTGAAGCTTTCTTT. Translated, it gives CAWSGQGAGNLRLVEAFF. The whole variable domain, filled in from reference TRBV30 and TRBJ1-1, reads SQTIHQWPATLVQPVGSPLSLECTVEGTSNPNLYWYRQAAGRGLQLLFYSVGIGQISSEVPQNLSASRPQDRQFILSSKKLLLSDSGFYLCAWSGQGAGNLRLVEAFFGQGTRLTVV.

The chain employs TRBV7-2 and TRBJ2-7; 7 positions match TRBD2. The germline V gene has CDR1 SGHTA and CDR2 FQGNSA. J lost 4 bases, V lost 3 bases, and 3 bases had no gene match. CDR3 size: 13 residues. The chain's CDR3 is CASSFGGSYEQYF. Here the CDR3 DNA reads TGTGCCAGCAGCTTTGGCGGGAGTTACGAGCAGTACTTC. Looking up the rest from reference TRBV7-2 and TRBJ2-7 gives the full variable domain: GAGVSQSPSNKVTEKGKDVELRCDPISGHTALYWYRQSLGQGLEFLIYFQGNSAPDKSGLPSDRFSAERTGGSVSTLTIQRTQQEDSAVYLCASSFGGSYEQYFGPGTRLTVT.

This sequence joins TRBV27 and TRBJ2-7; D is perhaps TRBD1 (6 bases). CDR1 and CDR2 from the germline V gene are MNHEY and SMNVEV (reference sequence). V was pared by 6 bases and J by 0 bases, with 9 bases between. The CDR3 has 13 residues. The CDR3 reads CASRGTSSYEQYF. The DNA of the CDR3 is TGTGCCAGCAGAGGGACATCCTCCTACGAGCAGTACTTC.

The rearrangement links TRBV11-3 to TRBJ1-4; no clear D. Trimming pared 0 bases from V and 2 bases from J, leaving 4 bases between. Germline V gene sequence: CDR1 SGHNT, CDR2 YENEEA. The CDR3 loop spans 14 amino acids. CDR3: CASSLEGTNEKLFF. CDR3 sequence (DNA): TGTGCCAGCAGCTTAGAGGGGACTAATGAAAAACTGTTTTTT.

By sample share, this clone is medium-sized. The chain couples TRBV10-3 to TRBJ1-4, with D tentatively TRBD1 (6 bases). This CDR3 is built from 14 residues. With 6 bases removed from V and 7 bases from J, the gap between germline ends came to 15 bases. CDR1 is ENHRY and CDR2 is SYGVKD in the germline V gene. CDR3 loop: CAIREEGQGEKLFF. CDR3 nucleotides: TGTGCCATCAGAGAAGAGGGACAAGGTGAAAAACTGTTTTTT.

In this sample, this clone turned up once. The chain carries TRBV28 and TRBJ1-2, with unresolved D. Germline lookup yields CDR1 MDHEN and CDR2 SYDVKM. Trimming removed 3 bases from V and 8 bases from J, with 19 bases in between. This CDR3 has 15 residues. As DNA, the CDR3 is TGTGCCAGCAGTTTCGTCTCCACAGATGCTGGAGGCTACACCTTC. It translates to CASSFVSTDAGGYTF.

The J gene is TRBJ2-3, the V gene TRBV15, with 7 bases that match TRBD1. The V gene end was trimmed by 5 bases and the J gene end by 0 bases; junction bases not matched to a gene: 2. CDR1 is LNHNV and CDR2 is YYDKDF in the germline V gene (reference sequence). This CDR3 comprises 14 residues. The CDR3 region has the DNA TGTGCCACCAGCTTGGACAGGAGCACAGATACGCAGTATTTT. Translation gives CATSLDRSTDTQYF. The full variable domain, rest sourced from reference TRBV15 and TRBJ2-3, is DAMVIQNPRYQVTQFGKPVTLSCSQTLNHNVMYWYQQKSSQAPKLLFHYYDKDFNNEADTPDNFQSRRPNTSFCFLDIRSPGLGDTAMYLCATSLDRSTDTQYFGPGTRLTVL.

The chain recombines TRBV6-5 with TRBJ1-1; D is uncertain. The V end lost 0 bases, the J end lost 8 bases, and 10 bases lay between the germline ends. CDR3 length: 13 amino acids. The V gene's germline CDR1 is MNHEY and CDR2 SVGAGI. CDR3 region: CASSYSFWTEAFF. CDR3 bases: TGTGCCAGCAGTTACTCGTTCTGGACGGAAGCTTTCTTT.

The chain is built from TRBV12-5 and TRBJ2-1; TRBD2 matches at 9 bases. The trim removed 0 bases at V and 6 bases at J, leaving 6 bases unmatched. This CDR3 is built from 16 residues. Per the germline V gene, CDR1 is LGHNT and CDR2 is FRNRAP. The CDR3 bases are TGTGCTAGTGGTTTGGTCCTAGCGGGGACGGTCAATGAGCAGTTCTTC. It codes for CASGLVLAGTVNEQFF.

The V and J genes are TRBV5-1 and TRBJ2-2; D might be TRBD2 (5 bases). V lost 1 base to trimming and J lost 2 bases, with 9 bases between them. Germline loops: CDR1 SGHRS, CDR2 YFSETQ. The CDR3 is 15 residues long. CDR3 sequence: CASSLSLANTGELFF. In DNA, the CDR3 is TGCGCCAGCAGCTTGAGTCTAGCCAACACCGGGGAGCTGTTTTTT.

The chain has TRBV5-1 and TRBJ2-3; D is ambiguous. In germline, CDR1 is SGHRS, CDR2 YFSETQ. The CDR3 has 11 residues. The ends were cut back, 0 bases at V and 5 bases at J, with 1 base in the middle. CDR3 DNA: TGCGCCAGCAGCTTGGAAGATACGCAGTATTTT. It codes for CASSLEDTQYF. Full variable domain (rest looked up from reference TRBV5-1 and TRBJ2-3): KAGVTQTPRYLIKTRGQQVTLSCSPISGHRSVSWYQQTPGQGLQFLFEYFSETQRNKGNFPGRFSGRQFSNSRSEMNVSTLELGDSALYLCASSLEDTQYFGPGTRLTVL.

This rearrangement joins TRBV30 to TRBJ2-7; 7 bases align to TRBD2. Germline assignment: CDR1 GTSNPN and CDR2 SVGIG (reference sequence). CDR3 size: 16 residues. The J segment lost 0 bases and the V segment lost 7 bases, leaving 15 bases of the junction unmatched. This CDR3 reads CAYEPSGARSSYEQYF. The CDR3 DNA is TGTGCCTACGAGCCCAGCGGGGCTAGGAGCTCCTACGAGCAGTACTTC.

The rearrangement joins TRBV29-1 to TRBJ1-1; TRBD1 aligns across 12 bases. There are 14 residues in the CDR3. CDR1 is SQVTM, CDR2 ANQGSEA, per germline. V trimming: 4 bases; J trimming: 3 bases; junction bases outside the gene matches: 3. The CDR3, as DNA: TGCAGCGTTGGGGGACAGGGGGCTCACACTGAAGCTTTCTTT. It specifies CSVGGQGAHTEAFF.

The chain combines TRBV10-3 with TRBJ1-2, with D unclear. Germline CDR1 reads ENHRY; CDR2 reads SYGVKD. V lost 3 bases to trimming and J lost 4 bases, with 9 bases between them. There are 13 residues in the CDR3. In nucleotides, the CDR3 is TGTGCCATCAGTGAAGTAGAAGTCTATGGCTACACCTTC. Its translation is CAISEVEVYGYTF.

The rearrangement uses TRBV6-5 and TRBJ2-7; D not resolved. Germline V lookup: CDR1 MNHEY, CDR2 SVGAGI. Trimming pared 0 bases from V and 3 bases from J, leaving 12 bases between. The CDR3 has 15 amino acids. The CDR3 sequence is CASSYSDGMVYEQYF. The DNA of the CDR3 is TGTGCCAGCAGTTACTCAGATGGGATGGTCTACGAGCAGTACTTC.

The V and J genes are TRBV27 and TRBJ2-5; D is undetermined. CDR1 and CDR2 (germline): MNHEY, SMNVEV (reference sequence). CDR3 length equals 13 residues. The germline V and J ends were trimmed by 4 bases and 5 bases, with 11 bases remaining between them. Written as DNA, the CDR3 is TGTGCCAGCAGTTCGTCCCTTTCGGAGACCCAGTACTTC. Translation: CASSSSLSETQYF.

The chain carries TRBV28 and TRBJ1-1; a possible D gene is TRBD1 (5 bases). Germline-derived CDR1 and CDR2 are MDHEN and SYDVKM. The V end lost 5 bases, the J end lost 5 bases, and 15 bases lay between the germline ends. This CDR3 has 14 residues. The CDR3 nucleotides are TGTGCCAGCAGTCTCGGGACGAGGAGGACTGAAGCTTTCTTT. As protein: CASSLGTRRTEAFF.

The chain couples TRBV20-1 to TRBJ2-1, with D possibly being TRBD1 (6 bases). This CDR3 spans 11 amino acids. V lost 5 bases to trimming and J lost 7 bases, with 9 bases between them. The germline CDR1 and CDR2 sequences are DFQATT and SNEGSKA (reference sequence). The CDR3 nucleotides are TGCAGTGCTCAAGGGGGTAATGAGCAGTTCTTC. Translated: CSAQGGNEQFF.

This chain uses TRBV19 with TRBJ1-5, with no clear D. Trimming took 3 bases from V and 4 from J, leaving 7 bases between them. CDR3 length equals 13 residues. Germline V gene sequence: CDR1 LNHDA, CDR2 SQIVND (reference sequence). Here the CDR3 DNA reads TGTGCCAGTAGTATCCGCCGAAATCAGCCCCAGCATTTT. As protein: CASSIRRNQPQHF. Complete variable domain (other parts from reference TRBV19 and TRBJ1-5): DGGITQSPKYLFRKEGQNVTLSCEQNLNHDAMYWYRQDPGQGLRLIYYSQIVNDFQKGDIAEGYSVSREKKESFPLTVTSAQKNPTAFYLCASSIRRNQPQHFGDGTRLSIL.